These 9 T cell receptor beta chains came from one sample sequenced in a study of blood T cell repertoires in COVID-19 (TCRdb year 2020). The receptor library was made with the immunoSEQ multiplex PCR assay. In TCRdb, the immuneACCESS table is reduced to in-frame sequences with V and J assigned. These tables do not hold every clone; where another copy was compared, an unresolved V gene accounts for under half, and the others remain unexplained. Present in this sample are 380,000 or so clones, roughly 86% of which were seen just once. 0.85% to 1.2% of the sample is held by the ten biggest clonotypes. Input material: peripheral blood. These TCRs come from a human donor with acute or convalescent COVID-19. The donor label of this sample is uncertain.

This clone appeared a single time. In nucleotides, the CDR3 is TGTGCCAGCAGCCCACCGGACAGCCGAGGGGTCGAAAAACTGTTTTTT. This sequence encodes CASSPPDSRGVEKLFF. This chain uses TRBV2 with TRBJ1-4; D might be TRBD1 (6 bases). V lost 6 bases, J lost 8 bases, and 22 bases lay in between. The CDR3 contains 16 residues. Germline loops: CDR1 SNHLY, CDR2 FYNNEI.

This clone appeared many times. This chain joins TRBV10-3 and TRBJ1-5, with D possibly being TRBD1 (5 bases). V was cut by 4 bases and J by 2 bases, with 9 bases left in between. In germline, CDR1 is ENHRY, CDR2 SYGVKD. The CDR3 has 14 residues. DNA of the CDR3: TGTGCCATCAGTGTGCAGGGCGGCAATCAGCCCCAGCATTTT. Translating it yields CAISVQGGNQPQHF.

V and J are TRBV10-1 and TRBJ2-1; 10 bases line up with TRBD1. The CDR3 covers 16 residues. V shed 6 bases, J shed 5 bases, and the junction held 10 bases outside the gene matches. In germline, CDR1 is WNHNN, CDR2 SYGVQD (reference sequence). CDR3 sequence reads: CASSFTGTGDNNEQFF. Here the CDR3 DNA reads TGCGCCAGCAGCTTCACCGGGACAGGGGACAACAATGAGCAGTTCTTC.

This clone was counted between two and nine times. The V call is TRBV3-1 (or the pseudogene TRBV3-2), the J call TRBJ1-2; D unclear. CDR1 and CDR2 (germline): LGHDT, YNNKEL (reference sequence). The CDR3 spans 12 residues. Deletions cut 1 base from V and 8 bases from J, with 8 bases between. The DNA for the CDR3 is TGTGCCAGCAGCCAAGGTCAACTGGGCTACACCTTC. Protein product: CASSQGQLGYTF.

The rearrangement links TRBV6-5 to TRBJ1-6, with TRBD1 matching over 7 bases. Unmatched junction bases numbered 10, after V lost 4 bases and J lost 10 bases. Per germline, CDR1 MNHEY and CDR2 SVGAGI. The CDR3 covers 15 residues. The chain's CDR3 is CASSLSRQGSSPLHF. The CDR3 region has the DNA TGTGCCAGCAGTTTGAGTCGACAGGGATCCTCACCCCTCCACTTT.

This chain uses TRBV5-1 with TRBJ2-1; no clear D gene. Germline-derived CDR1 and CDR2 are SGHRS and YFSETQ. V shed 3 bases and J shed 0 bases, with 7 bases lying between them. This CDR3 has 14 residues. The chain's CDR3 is CASSSGLSYNEQFF. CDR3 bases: TGCGCCAGCAGCTCGGGTCTCTCCTACAATGAGCAGTTCTTC.

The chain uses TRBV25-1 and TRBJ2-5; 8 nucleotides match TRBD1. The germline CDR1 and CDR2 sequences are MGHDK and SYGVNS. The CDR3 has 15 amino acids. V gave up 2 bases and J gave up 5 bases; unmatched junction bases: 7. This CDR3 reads CASSEPRTGSETQYF. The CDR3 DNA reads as TGTGCCAGCAGTGAACCCCGGACAGGGTCCGAGACCCAGTACTTC.

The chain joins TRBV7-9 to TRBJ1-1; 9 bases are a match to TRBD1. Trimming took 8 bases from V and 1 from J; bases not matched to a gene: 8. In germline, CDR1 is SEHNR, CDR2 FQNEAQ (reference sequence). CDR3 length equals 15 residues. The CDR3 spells CASDRTGVKNTEAFF. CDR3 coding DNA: TGTGCCAGCGACCGGACAGGGGTTAAGAACACTGAAGCTTTCTTT. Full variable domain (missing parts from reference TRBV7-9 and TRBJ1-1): DTGVSQNPRHKITKRGQNVTFRCDPISEHNRLYWYRQTLGQGPEFLTYFQNEAQLEKSRLLSDRFSAERPKGSFSTLEIQRTEQGDSAMYLCASDRTGVKNTEAFFGQGTRLTVV.

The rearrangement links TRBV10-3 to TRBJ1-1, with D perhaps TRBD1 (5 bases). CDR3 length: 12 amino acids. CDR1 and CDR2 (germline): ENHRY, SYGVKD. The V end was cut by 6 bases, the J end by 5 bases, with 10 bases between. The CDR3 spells CAIRGGGTEAFF. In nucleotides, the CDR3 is TGTGCCATCAGGGGGGGTGGAACTGAAGCTTTCTTT.